The T cell receptor (beta chain) under discussion was sequenced for a study of response to subunit inactivated influenza vaccine. Overall study results and limits: Only a handful of new T cells, the authors suggested, are recruited with each seasonal influenza vaccination.

TCRdb re-called the RT-PCR reads with MiXCR, one entry per CDR3 protein. The profile shows 450,000 to 500,000 distinct CDR3 sequences, approximately 11% of them singletons. This clonotype has a handful of counts. As yet, its antigen is unknown. The ends lost 4 bases at V and 9 bases at J; junction bases unmatched: 14. Germline V gene sequence: CDR1 SEHNR, CDR2 FQNEAQ (reference sequence). The CDR3 is 16 amino acids. This TCR came from a man aged 50 to 59 who received an inactivated influenza vaccine. Sequenced here: PBMCs from blood, sampled 40 to 50 days after vaccination. The chain uses TRBV7-9 and TRBJ2-2; 7 bases are shared with TRBD2. The CDR3 spells CASSSVVGGPHRELFF. CDR3 coding DNA: TGTGCCAGCAGCTCCGTGGTGGGAGGGCCTCACCGGGAGCTGTTTTTT. The whole variable domain, filled in from reference TRBV7-9 and TRBJ2-2, reads DTGVSQNPRHKITKRGQNVTFRCDPISEHNRLYWYRQTLGQGPEFLTYFQNEAQLEKSRLLSDRFSAERPKGSFSTLEIQRTEQGDSAMYLCASSSVVGGPHRELFFGEGSRLTVL.